These 10 T cell receptor beta chains came from one sample sequenced in a study of Ad26.COV2.S vaccination and SARS-CoV-2 variants. Repertoires were generated with immunoSEQ multiplex PCR, while TCRdb's copy carries only in-frame clones and drops some. Of over 400,000 clones listed, about 90% are singletons. The sample's treatment: over 15 received Ad26.COV2.S at low or high dose, single or two shots; a few received placebo; per-sample allocation not given. Each sample was drawn 63 days after the first injection (of vaccine or placebo). Sequenced here: peripheral blood, sampled in a trial of Ad26.COV2.S vaccine versus placebo. These receptors all come from a person aged 18-60 years who received the Ad26.COV2.S COVID-19 vaccine or a placebo.

The rearrangement links TRBV12-3 or TRBV12-4 to TRBJ2-7; possibly TRBD2 for D (5 bases). Trimming removed 1 base at V and 7 bases at J, with 8 bases between. This CDR3 is built from 12 residues. The CDR3 loop reads CASSLGGPEQYF. CDR3 sequence (DNA): TGTGCCAGCAGTTTAGGAGGGCCGGAGCAGTACTTC.

This CDR3 reads CSVGTTPSTDTQYF. CDR3 DNA sequence: TGCAGCGTGGGGACGACCCCAAGCACAGATACGCAGTATTTT. The chain is built from TRBV29-1 and TRBJ2-3, with D tentatively TRBD1 or TRBD2 (5 bases each). Trimming shortened V by 6 bases and J by 0 bases, and 13 bases separated the two germline ends. In germline, CDR1 is SQVTM, CDR2 ANQGSEA. The CDR3 sequence is 14 residues long.

This chain joins TRBV12-3 or TRBV12-4 and TRBJ1-2, with 7 nucleotides matching TRBD1. The CDR3 spans 13 residues. The ends lost 5 bases at V and 6 bases at J; junction bases unmatched: 6. As DNA, the CDR3 is TGTGCCAGCAGTGATCAGGGGGGTCATGGCTACACCTTC. Protein sequence: CASSDQGGHGYTF.

The chain uses TRBV19 and TRBJ2-6; TRBD1 is a possible D gene (6 bases). Trimming took off 9 bases at V and 2 bases at J, with 14 bases between the two ends. The CDR3 is 15 amino acids. Germline CDR1 and CDR2: LNHDA and SQIVND (reference sequence). The CDR3 here is CARRQEGAGANVLTF. DNA of the CDR3: TGTGCCAGACGACAGGAAGGTGCTGGGGCCAACGTCCTGACTTTC.

The rearrangement joins TRBV6-5 to TRBJ1-1, with D possibly being TRBD1 (5 bases). With 0 bases removed from V and 4 bases from J, the gap between germline ends came to 12 bases. Germline V CDR1 and CDR2: MNHEY, SVGAGI. The CDR3 loop spans 15 amino acids. Here the CDR3 reads CASSYSAGSSTEAFF. The CDR3 DNA is TGTGCCAGCAGTTACTCAGCAGGGTCGAGCACTGAAGCTTTCTTT.

The chain is built from TRBV30 and TRBJ1-5; D is unclear. Germline assignment: CDR1 GTSNPN and CDR2 SVGIG (reference sequence). CDR3 length: 9 residues. The V and J ends lost 6 bases and 8 bases respectively, with 5 bases between them. DNA of the CDR3: TGTGCCTGTGGGGAGCCCCAGCATTTT. It codes for CACGEPQHF.

The chain recombines TRBV28 with TRBJ2-5; TRBD2 aligns across 7 bases. The germline CDR1 and CDR2 sequences are MDHEN and SYDVKM. CDR3 length: 20 residues. Trimming at V came to 6 bases and at J to 5 bases, leaving 27 bases not matched to a gene. CDR3 sequence reads: CASSRRLPPRPTTSRETQYF. The DNA of the CDR3 is TGTGCCAGCAGCCGACGCCTACCCCCTCGACCGACGACTAGCCGGGAGACCCAGTACTTC.

The chain uses TRBV5-1 and TRBJ1-4; D gene unclear. Germline V gene lookup returns CDR1 SGHRS and CDR2 YFSETQ. The CDR3 length is 13 residues. Trimming stripped 2 bases from V and 6 bases from J, with 8 bases between. The CDR3 DNA reads as TGCGCCAGCAGCTTACATGACGATGAAAAACTGTTTTTT. It yields the protein CASSLHDDEKLFF.

The chain recombines TRBV18 with TRBJ2-7; D ambiguous. V was shortened by 1 base and J by 3 bases, with 7 bases between the two germline ends. Germline CDR1 KGHSH, CDR2 LQKENI. The CDR3 extends over 13 amino acids. Here the CDR3 reads CASSPQVGYEQYF. In DNA form, the CDR3 reads TGTGCCAGCTCACCACAGGTTGGCTACGAGCAGTACTTC.

The chain uses TRBV7-8 and TRBJ2-5, with D perhaps matching TRBD2 (6 bases). This CDR3 is 14 amino acids long. V was trimmed by 5 bases and J by 3 bases, leaving 13 bases between them. The germline CDR1 and CDR2 sequences are SGHVS and FQNEAQ. The CDR3 region has the DNA TGTGCCAGCAGCGCCGGGACTCTTGAAGAGACCCAGTACTTC. Translation gives CASSAGTLEETQYF.